This is a list of T cell receptor beta chains from one sample in a study of cytomegalovirus exposure and HLA in healthy donors. Using immunoSEQ multiplex PCR, the repertoire was profiled, and TCRdb retains in-frame clones only, with some absent. The sample has 140,000 or so clones; 78% are singletons. The sample consisted of PBMCs. These receptors all come from a female donor in good health and CMV-seronegative. Both conserved end residues are part of each CDR3. D genes are given only for firm matches. Not every row has a clone size; where given, it reads once, few, many or a size class.

j_call clone_size v_call d_call cdr3_aa cdr3_nt
TRBJ2-7 - TRBV6-6 - CASSPRFEQYF TGTGCCAGCAGTCCCCGGTTCGAGCAGTACTTC
TRBJ2-3 once TRBV9 - CASSVGGGPNVRGADTQYF TGTGCCAGCAGCGTAGGGGGGGGGCCGAATGTGCGGGGTGCAGATACGCAGTATTTT
TRBJ1-4 - TRBV14 - CASSRWTADEPTNEKLFF TGTGCCAGCAGCCGTTGGACAGCGGACGAACCTACTAATGAAAAACTGTTTTTT
TRBJ2-1 once TRBV6-5 TRBD1 CASSRRGRLDEQFF TGTGCCAGCTCCCGCAGGGGGCGCTTAGATGAGCAGTTCTTC
TRBJ2-1 - TRBV29-1 - CSVAGGEYNEQFF TGCAGCGTTGCTGGCGGGGAGTACAATGAGCAGTTCTTC
TRBJ2-7 - TRBV30 TRBD1 CACRQGSYEQYF TGTGCCTGTAGACAGGGATCCTACGAGCAGTACTTC
TRBJ2-7 - TRBV19 - CASSGRPPSHEQYF TGTGCCAGTAGTGGGAGACCCCCGAGCCACGAGCAGTACTTC
TRBJ1-1 - TRBV2 - CASRLAGNTEAFF TGTGCCAGCAGATTGGCAGGGAACACTGAAGCTTTCTTT
TRBJ2-5 - TRBV6-6 - CASSTPEGYQYF TGTGCCAGCAGTACCCCGGAGGGGTATCAGTACTTC
TRBJ2-3 - TRBV7-9 TRBD2 CASSPLSGASTDTQYF TGTGCCAGCAGCCCGCTTAGCGGGGCTAGCACAGATACGCAGTATTTT
TRBJ1-4 - TRBV5-6 TRBD1 CASSTQGAVGEKLFF TGTGCCAGCAGCACACAGGGGGCAGTTGGGGAAAAACTGTTTTTT
TRBJ1-2 - TRBV10-3 - CAISESLTGRGYTF TGTGCCATCAGTGAGTCTTTGACAGGCAGAGGCTACACCTTC
TRBJ1-2 many TRBV13 TRBD1 CASTLRRGRLSGYGYTF TGTGCCAGCACCCTTAGGAGGGGGCGTCTTAGCGGCTATGGCTACACCTTC
TRBJ2-7 - TRBV7-8 - CASSLSFAGFRAHEQYF TGTGCCAGCAGCTTATCCTTTGCCGGGTTCAGGGCCCACGAGCAGTACTTC
TRBJ1-6 - TRBV5-6 TRBD1 CASSVGQGAGYNSPLHF TGTGCCAGCAGCGTGGGACAGGGGGCAGGATATAATTCACCCCTCCACTTT
TRBJ2-1 - TRBV4-1 TRBD2 CASSQALGTSGSNEQFF TGCGCCAGCAGCCAAGCCCTCGGGACTAGCGGGAGCAATGAGCAGTTCTTC
TRBJ2-7 - TRBV30 TRBD1 CAWSVHPGQAYVDEQYF TGTGCCTGGAGTGTTCATCCGGGACAGGCTTACGTGGACGAGCAGTACTTC
TRBJ1-1 few TRBV6-6 - CANTQAPNTEAFF TGTGCCAATACCCAGGCGCCGAACACTGAAGCTTTCTTT
TRBJ1-2 once TRBV28 - CASSLGGIEVYGYTF TGTGCCAGCAGTTTGGGGGGGATCGAAGTCTATGGCTACACCTTC
TRBJ1-2 - TRBV7-9 - CASSLMGTLNYGYTF TGTGCCAGCAGCTTAATGGGGACATTAAACTATGGCTACACCTTC
TRBJ2-2 - TRBV19 TRBD2 CASSISAGVSGELFF TGTGCCAGTAGTATCTCGGCGGGAGTTAGCGGGGAGCTGTTTTTT
TRBJ2-5 - TRBV9 - CASSPHGGMLQETQYF TGTGCCAGCAGCCCACATGGCGGAATGCTCCAAGAGACCCAGTACTTC
TRBJ2-7 - TRBV9 TRBD1 CASSLDPGQFYEQYF TGTGCCAGCAGCCTAGACCCGGGACAGTTCTACGAGCAGTACTTC
TRBJ2-7 - TRBV28 TRBD2 CASSSNPGLAENSYEQYF TGTGCCAGCAGTTCTAACCCGGGCCTAGCGGAAAACTCCTACGAGCAGTACTTC
TRBJ1-6 - TRBV6-5 - CASKAGPNNSPLHF TGTGCCAGCAAGGCAGGGCCGAATAATTCACCCCTCCACTTT
TRBJ2-5 - TRBV5-5 - CASTLPGRLETQYF TGTGCCAGCACTCTCCCCGGCAGGTTGGAGACCCAGTACTTC
TRBJ2-2 - TRBV19 - CATTGVHGELFF TGTGCCACCACGGGGGTTCACGGGGAGCTGTTTTTT
TRBJ2-5 once TRBV30 TRBD2 CAWSLGTSGGETQYF TGTGCCTGGAGTTTGGGGACTAGCGGTGGTGAGACCCAGTACTTC
TRBJ1-1 - TRBV10-1 TRBD1 CASSATGENTEAFF TGCGCCAGCAGCGCGACAGGGGAGAACACTGAAGCTTTCTTT
TRBJ2-3 few TRBV2 TRBD2 CASRDAGADTQYF TGTGCCAGCAGGGATGCGGGGGCAGATACGCAGTATTTT
TRBJ2-7 - TRBV7-8 - CASSLAGSSYEQYF TGTGCCAGCAGCTTAGCGGGGAGCTCCTACGAGCAGTACTTC
TRBJ1-2 - TRBV18 - CASSPARASRGGGYTF TGTGCCAGCTCACCCGCCAGGGCCTCTCGGGGAGGAGGCTACACCTTC
TRBJ1-1 few TRBV6-6 - CASTLRPPWAAFF TGTGCCAGCACCCTCCGACCGCCTTGGGCAGCTTTCTTT
TRBJ2-3 - TRBV5-1 - CASSTGDTDTQYF TGCGCCAGCAGCACGGGAGACACAGATACGCAGTATTTT
TRBJ2-6 - TRBV27 TRBD2 CASSGLAGANVLTF TGTGCCAGCAGTGGACTAGCTGGGGCCAACGTCCTGACTTTC
TRBJ2-5 once TRBV5-1 TRBD2 CASSPPTSPETQYF TGCGCCAGCAGCCCGCCGACTAGCCCAGAGACCCAGTACTTC
TRBJ1-2 - TRBV27 TRBD1 CASSRDSARGYTF TGTGCCAGCAGTCGGGACAGTGCTAGAGGCTACACCTTC
TRBJ2-3 - TRBV5-4 TRBD2 CASSMPGLDSTDTQYF TGTGCCAGCAGCATGCCGGGACTAGACTCTACAGATACGCAGTATTTT
TRBJ2-7 - TRBV10-3 - CAISGRQVSYEQYF TGTGCCATCAGTGGCCGGCAGGTCTCCTACGAGCAGTACTTC
TRBJ1-2 - TRBV5-1 - CASSIGHNYGYTF TGCGCCAGCAGCATAGGACATAACTATGGCTACACCTTC
TRBJ2-6 - TRBV10-2 - CASSELGLLQGLKAGANVLTF TGCGCCAGCAGTGAGTTAGGCCTGCTTCAGGGGCTAAAGGCCGGGGCCAACGTCCTGACTTTC
TRBJ2-4 - TRBV29-1 - CSTRTARNIQYF TGCAGCACCCGGACAGCACGAAACATTCAGTACTTC